This TCR beta chain originates from a study of blood T cells in healthy people across ages. Whole-study findings and limits: Versus aged donors, long-lived donors had higher diversity and more naive CD4+ cells.

The authors ran a second PCR of roughly 6 to 11 cycles using a sample-barcoded 5' primer and a J-beta primer mix. Samples each returned at least 3 million CDR3-containing paired-end reads. A single record per CDR3 protein comes from TCRdb applying MiXCR to the 5' RACE reads. The profile covers over 1.5 million distinct CDR3 sequences, with roughly 49% appearing a single time and 2.1% taken by the ten largest. The CDR3 contains 13 residues. In germline, CDR1 is MNHEY, CDR2 SMNVEV (reference sequence). A note on this clonotype: The antigen remains undetermined. A read error may account for a junction end that differs from germline.

The receptor was derived from a woman in her 40s in good health. The sequencing input was blood. This chain connects TRBV27 to TRBJ2-1; no reliable D call. CDR3 loop: CACSLQHLAEQFF. CDR3 DNA: TGTGCCTGCAGTTTACAGCATCTGGCCGAGCAGTTCTTC.